The table lists the clone carrying this T cell receptor (beta chain) with a few counts. The target antigen is unknown. Pools of viral peptides were used by the ViraFEST assay to expand antigen-specific CD4+ T cells ahead of sequencing. Cultured cells yielded isolated CD4+ T cells after 10 days. None of the vaccinated had previously contracted SARS-CoV-2, and their nucleocapsid antibodies tested negative. A density of fewer than 2.5 million PBMC per well was used; these cells were cultured with about 9.1 IU/ml IL-2 and roughly 9.5 ug/ml peptides. The method was immunoSEQ multiplex PCR; TCRdb's version includes in-frame clones alone and lacks a portion of them. The sample records 50,000 or so clones, 75% to 85% being singletons. The V gene's germline CDR1 is MDHEN and CDR2 SYDVKM. Trimming stripped 5 bases from V and 4 bases from J, with 8 bases between. The CDR3 is 13 residues long. The data originate from a study of vaccination effects on CD4 cells after COVID-19.

This sequence was found in a human donor who received a COVID-19 vaccine. Material: CD4+ T cells from PBMCs cultured with HCoV-OC43 spike peptides, obtained before COVID-19 vaccination. Subset denoted: HCoV-OC43 spike overlapping peptide pool stimulation. The chain couples TRBV28 to TRBJ1-4; D is uncertain. As DNA, the CDR3 is TGTGCCAGCAGTGAGGGATTTAATGAAAAACTGTTTTTT. It is translated as CASSEGFNEKLFF.